This TCR beta chain is drawn from a study of vaccination and CD4 T cells after COVID-19. As for the study in general: Treatment of control cultures consisted of a CEFX pool, an HIV-1 Nef pool, or no peptide.

Trimming pared 5 bases from V and 2 bases from J, leaving 10 bases between. Germline lookup yields CDR1 ENHRY and CDR2 SYGVKD. This CDR3 contains 14 residues. An Oncomine TCR Beta short-read assay was used to sequence the DNA from cultured CD4+ T cells. Cultured CD4+ T cells yielded the extracted genomic DNA. Each CDR3 protein gets one entry after TCRdb re-called the PCR reads with MiXCR. Found here are several thousand distinct CDR3 sequences, over 35% of them singletons; the top ten hold roughly a third. On this clonotype: Its specificity is unknown.

The study's findings and limits: Convalescent patients had a median roughly 87% of post-vaccine SARS-CoV-2-reactive clones that were detected only after vaccination, not before it.

Treatment: roughly nine-day PBMC culture with coronavirus spike peptide pools or control peptides (ViraFEST assay). The specimen sequenced was CD4+ T cells from blood, cultured in vitro. The V call is TRBV10-3, the J call TRBJ1-3; D perhaps matches TRBD1 (5 bases). The receptor's source is a human donor who had recovered from COVID-19. CDR3 bases: TGTGCCATCAGTTTCCAGGGTGCTGGAAACACCATATATTTT. Translating gives CAISFQGAGNTIYF.